This entry lists 26 T cell receptor beta chains sequenced from one sample in a study of shared clonotypes between healthy human individuals. CD45RO-negative cells were positively selected for CCR7, leaving out terminally differentiated effector memory CD45RA+ cells. Clones were sequenced by immunoSEQ multiplex PCR, and TCRdb holds only the in-frame ones, with some missing. The table records about 2.1 million clones, over 85% of them present only once. Sequences were obtained from naive CD8+ T cells from PBMCs. The receptors were gathered from a man between 18 and 29 years old in good health. Some clones in this sample may be carry-over from other donors' samples.

CDR3 loop: CASSLKAGGTNTGELFF. The CDR3 coding sequence is TGTGCCAGCAGCTTAAAGGCGGGAGGGACGAACACCGGGGAGCTGTTTTTT. The chain is built from TRBV7-9 and TRBJ2-2; TRBD2 aligns across 9 bases. V lost 2 bases, J lost 0 bases, and 4 bases stayed unmatched. CDR1 is SEHNR, CDR2 FQNEAQ, per germline (reference sequence). The CDR3 is 17 amino acids. Drawing the rest from reference TRBV7-9 and TRBJ2-2, the complete variable domain is DTGVSQNPRHKITKRGQNVTFRCDPISEHNRLYWYRQTLGQGPEFLTYFQNEAQLEKSRLLSDRFSAERPKGSFSTLEIQRTEQGDSAMYLCASSLKAGGTNTGELFFGEGSRLTVL.

The rearrangement joins TRBV7-2 to TRBJ2-7, with 12 nucleotides matching TRBD2. The ends lost 6 bases at V and 9 bases at J; junction bases unmatched: 12. CDR3 length: 15 residues. Germline V gives CDR1 SGHTA, CDR2 FQGNSA. Here the CDR3 DNA reads TGTGCCAGCAGTACACTAGCGGGAGGAAATAAGGGGCAGTACTTC. Protein sequence: CASSTLAGGNKGQYF.

The chain is built from TRBV30 and TRBJ1-1, with D hard to call. Germline V gene lookup returns CDR1 GTSNPN and CDR2 SVGIG (reference sequence). The CDR3 runs to 11 residues. V lost 3 bases and J 10 bases, leaving 12 bases between the germline ends. CDR3 DNA sequence: TGTGCCTGGAGCGAAGGAGAGGGAGCTTTCTTT. Translation gives CAWSEGEGAFF.

V gene TRBV21-1 combines with J gene TRBJ1-3; the listed D gene, TRBD1, was not tested against the DNA. TRBV21-1 is noted as a pseudogene. The CDR3 has 17 residues. CDR3 in DNA: TGTGCCAGCAGCTCCCGATTACAGGGGGCCGGTGGAAACACCATATATTTT. Translating gives CASSSRLQGAGGNTIYF.

A single count supports this clone. The V call is TRBV7-9, the J call TRBJ2-1; no reliable D call. CDR1 is SEHNR and CDR2 is FQNEAQ in the germline V gene (reference sequence). Trimming shortened V by 1 base and J by 4 bases, and 14 bases separated the two germline ends. The CDR3 runs to 16 residues. CDR3 in amino acids: CASSLGQAISYNEQFF. CDR3 DNA: TGTGCCAGCAGCTTAGGGCAGGCGATTTCATACAATGAGCAGTTCTTC.

The chain combines TRBV6-5 with TRBJ2-1; D not resolved. The V and J ends lost 7 bases and 11 bases respectively, with 15 bases between them. CDR3 length: 12 amino acids. The V gene's germline CDR1 is MNHEY and CDR2 SVGAGI. CDR3 protein: CASTTSDRKQFF. In DNA, the CDR3 is TGTGCCAGCACCACATCGGATAGGAAGCAGTTCTTC.

V usage is TRBV11-3 and J usage is TRBJ2-3; D remains unclear. Germline assignment: CDR1 SGHNT and CDR2 YENEEA. This CDR3 has 14 amino acids. Deletions cut 1 base from V and 4 bases from J, with 9 bases between. CDR3 sequence reads: CASSLGSRSDTQYF. The DNA of the CDR3 is TGTGCCAGCAGCTTAGGTTCTAGGTCAGATACGCAGTATTTT. The full variable domain, with the rest looked up from reference TRBV11-3 and TRBJ2-3, is EAGVVQSPRYKIIEKKQPVAFWCNPISGHNTLYWYLQNLGQGPELLIRYENEEAVDDSQLPKDRFSAERLKGVDSTLKIQPAELGDSAVYLCASSLGSRSDTQYFGPGTRLTVL.

This rearrangement joins TRBV19 to TRBJ2-1, with TRBD2 matching over 7 bases. Germline V lookup: CDR1 LNHDA, CDR2 SQIVND (reference sequence). Losses at the gene ends were 10 bases for V and 8 bases for J; bases not matched to a gene: 11. The length of the CDR3 is 13 residues. The CDR3 spells CATAWGLRDEQFF. CDR3 DNA: TGTGCCACCGCTTGGGGACTAAGGGATGAGCAGTTCTTC. The entire variable domain, with the rest obtained from reference TRBV19 and TRBJ2-1, is as follows: DGGITQSPKYLFRKEGQNVTLSCEQNLNHDAMYWYRQDPGQGLRLIYYSQIVNDFQKGDIAEGYSVSREKKESFPLTVTSAQKNPTAFYLCATAWGLRDEQFFGPGTRLTVL.

The rearrangement joins TRBV7-8 to TRBJ2-1, with a weak D call TRBD2 (5 bases). This CDR3 spans 13 amino acids. V was cut by 5 bases and J by 9 bases, with 14 bases left in between. The germline V gene has CDR1 SGHVS and CDR2 FQNEAQ. This CDR3 is CASSRGVNGEQFF. The CDR3 DNA reads as TGTGCCAGCAGCCGGGGAGTAAACGGTGAGCAGTTCTTC.

The gene calls are TRBV6-4 and TRBJ1-1, with TRBD1 as a possible D gene (5 bases). The CDR3 is made up of 14 amino acids. V was cut by 6 bases and J by 5 bases, with 16 bases left in between. The germline gives CDR1 MRHNA, CDR2 SNTAGT. CDR3 sequence reads: CASSATAGWTEAFF. In DNA form, the CDR3 reads TGTGCCAGCAGCGCCACGGCAGGGTGGACTGAAGCTTTCTTT.

Points on this clone: At the DNA level, this CDR3 is encoded by other sequences in the same sample as well. Written as DNA, the CDR3 is TGCGCCAGCAGCCAAGACTGGGAGACGTACGAGCAGTACTTC. Translating it yields CASSQDWETYEQYF. V and J are TRBV4-1 and TRBJ2-7; tentative D call: TRBD2 (5 bases). Germline CDR1 reads MGHRA; CDR2 reads YSYEKL. CDR3 length: 14 residues. V was trimmed by 0 bases and J by 4 bases, leaving 10 bases between them.

V and J are TRBV29-1 and TRBJ2-7; D is ambiguous. Germline V gives CDR1 SQVTM, CDR2 ANQGSEA. V dropped 3 bases and J dropped 6 bases, with 18 bases sitting between them. This CDR3 has 14 amino acids. Here the CDR3 DNA reads TGCAGCGTTGATGCCGGCAGGCGGTCTCGCGAGCAGTACTTC. Translating it yields CSVDAGRRSREQYF.

The chain recombines TRBV19 with TRBJ1-5; no clear D. The CDR3 is made up of 13 amino acids. The ends were cut back, 3 bases at V and 4 bases at J, with 7 bases in the middle. CDR1 LNHDA and CDR2 SQIVND come from the germline V gene (reference sequence). The CDR3 nucleotides are TGTGCCAGTAGTATGGGTCCGAATCAGCCCCAGCATTTT. Translating it yields CASSMGPNQPQHF.

This clone was found a few times. The gene calls are TRBV2 and TRBJ1-5; no firm D call. The CDR3 extends over 14 amino acids. Germline CDR1 and CDR2: SNHLY and FYNNEI. The V end was cut by 5 bases, the J end by 0 bases, with 8 bases between. The CDR3 DNA reads as TGTGCCAGCAGTAAGCGGGATAGCAATCAGCCCCAGCATTTT. Translation: CASSKRDSNQPQHF.

This clone showed up just once. The chain carries TRBV2 and TRBJ2-2, with D possibly being TRBD2 (6 bases). Trimming took off 2 bases at V and 1 base at J, with 17 bases between the two ends. The CDR3 runs to 18 residues. In germline, CDR1 is SNHLY, CDR2 FYNNEI. CDR3 in amino acids: CASSERGRGGLNTGELFF. DNA for the CDR3: TGTGCCAGCAGTGAAAGGGGACGGGGAGGATTGAACACCGGGGAGCTGTTTTTT.

The chain carries TRBV27 and TRBJ2-1; D might be TRBD2 (6 bases). CDR1 is MNHEY and CDR2 is SMNVEV in the germline V gene (reference sequence). Trimming left V 5 bases short and J 8 bases short, with 19 bases between. CDR3 length equals 15 residues. The CDR3 nucleotides are TGTGCCAGCAGTCCTGGAAGCGGGCTGGGCGATGAGCAGTTCTTC. Its translation: CASSPGSGLGDEQFF.

The genes are TRBV5-1 and TRBJ2-1; no clear D. Trimming cost V 4 bases and J 2 bases, with 13 bases left between them. Germline V gene sequence: CDR1 SGHRS, CDR2 YFSETQ. The CDR3 runs to 15 residues. The CDR3 DNA reads as TGCGCCAGCAGCGCCCTGACTCCCGCCTACAATGAGCAGTTCTTC. It specifies CASSALTPAYNEQFF.

CDR3 nucleotide sequence: TGCAGTGCGCCCTTTGAGACCCAGTACTTC. Protein: CSAPFETQYF. The rearrangement uses TRBV20-1 and TRBJ2-5; D ambiguous. Germline V gene lookup returns CDR1 DFQATT and CDR2 SNEGSKA (reference sequence). Trimming took 6 bases from V and 5 from J, leaving 7 bases between them. This CDR3 has 10 residues.

The chain employs TRBV30 and TRBJ2-6; D ambiguous. This CDR3 is built from 16 residues. Trimming pared 2 bases from V and 0 bases from J, leaving 11 bases between. Germline CDR1 GTSNPN, CDR2 SVGIG (reference sequence). The CDR3 coding sequence is TGTGCCTGGAGTCCCCTATCCTACTCTGGGGCCAACGTCCTGACTTTC. This encodes CAWSPLSYSGANVLTF.

The V call is TRBV28, the J call TRBJ1-2; D might be TRBD1 (5 bases). Germline V gene data show CDR1 as MDHEN and CDR2 as SYDVKM. The CDR3 runs 12 residues. Deletions cut 3 bases from V and 8 bases from J, with 10 bases between. The CDR3 region is CASSFSGIGYTF. CDR3 coding DNA: TGTGCCAGCAGTTTTTCAGGGATCGGCTACACCTTC.

The CDR3 DNA reads TGTGCCAGCAGTTACTTAGCAACTTCCTACGAGCAGTACTTC. Its protein is CASSYLATSYEQYF. The genes are TRBV6-6 and TRBJ2-7; D uncertain. The V end lost 1 base, the J end lost 1 base, and 8 bases lay between the germline ends. This CDR3 has 14 amino acids. Germline lookup yields CDR1 MNHNY and CDR2 SVGAGI (reference sequence).

The V call is TRBV7-9, the J call TRBJ2-1; the match to TRBD1 covers 9 bases. The CDR3 has 17 amino acids. Germline assignment: CDR1 SEHNR and CDR2 FQNEAQ (reference sequence). V dropped 1 base and J dropped 0; count of bases not matched to a gene: 4. As DNA, the CDR3 is TGTGCCAGCAGCTTAGTCTCGGGACAGGGCTCCTACAATGAGCAGTTCTTC. It codes for CASSLVSGQGSYNEQFF.

With respect to this clone: The sample contains more than one DNA sequence encoding this CDR3. The chain couples TRBV4-3 to TRBJ2-7; TRBD2 matches at 12 bases. The CDR3 runs to 15 residues. V lost 3 bases and J lost 4; bases outside the gene matches: 4. Germline-derived CDR1 and CDR2 are LGHNA and YSLEER. CDR3 in DNA: TGCGCCAGCAGCCAGGAGACTAGCGGGAGTTACGAGCAGTACTTC. Residues: CASSQETSGSYEQYF.

The chain has TRBV28 and TRBJ1-5; D unresolved. The CDR3 consists of 16 residues. From germline, CDR1 is MDHEN and CDR2 SYDVKM. With 4 bases removed from V and 4 bases from J, the gap between germline ends came to 17 bases. As DNA, the CDR3 is TGTGCCAGCAGTTCAGGTGAGGCGGGGTGGAATCAGCCCCAGCATTTT. Translation: CASSSGEAGWNQPQHF.

This clone was counted between two and nine times. V usage is TRBV5-4 and J usage is TRBJ1-1; no clear D. This CDR3 is 13 amino acids long. Trimming removed 4 bases at V and 3 bases at J, with 10 bases between. Germline V gene lookup returns CDR1 SGHNT and CDR2 YYREEE (reference sequence). The CDR3 spells CASSQGSYTEAFF. CDR3 sequence (DNA): TGTGCCAGCAGCCAAGGCTCGTACACTGAAGCTTTCTTT.

The chain uses TRBV28 and TRBJ1-4; no clear D gene. Trimming shortened V by 6 bases and J by 11 bases, and 13 bases separated the two germline ends. This CDR3 contains 12 residues. Germline CDR1 is MDHEN and CDR2 is SYDVKM. Here the CDR3 reads CASSPRAGKLFF. The CDR3 DNA reads TGTGCCAGCAGCCCTAGGGCTGGCAAACTGTTTTTT.